This entry lists 26 T cell receptor beta chains sequenced from one sample in a study of beta chain features in type 1 diabetes. These receptors' targets are unknown. Study-level points and caveats: Researchers report that Type 1 diabetes patients had moderately but significantly shorter TCRB CDR3s across all four CD4+ subsets.

Every bit of the isolated RNA underwent reverse transcription, so sequencing read expressed TCRB transcripts. Produced via immunoSEQ multiplex PCR; TCRdb's table is partial and in-frame only. The data contain about 650,000 clones, roughly 12% of them seen just once; the ten biggest clones take up 0.095% to 0.15%. The specimen sequenced was naive CD4+ T cells from blood. These receptor sequences come from a man aged 25 to 40 with type 1 diabetes.

This clone was found a few times. In the same sample, other DNA sequences code for this CDR3. The chain is built from TRBV20-1 and TRBJ1-3, with D hard to call. V was trimmed by 1 base and J by 4 bases, leaving 2 bases between them. The CDR3 contains 11 residues. The V gene's germline CDR1 is DFQATT and CDR2 SNEGSKA (reference sequence). CDR3 sequence reads: CSARGGNTIYF. DNA of the CDR3: TGCAGTGCTAGAGGCGGAAACACCATATATTTT.

The chain uses TRBV5-4 and TRBJ1-2; 7 nucleotides line up with TRBD1. Trimming removed 3 bases from V and 4 bases from J; junction bases left unmatched: 3. There are 13 residues in the CDR3. Germline lookup yields CDR1 SGHNT and CDR2 YYREEE (reference sequence). The CDR3 bases are TGTGCCAGCAGCTCGGGACAGTTCTATGGCTACACCTTC. Translating it yields CASSSGQFYGYTF.

V usage is TRBV5-6 and J usage is TRBJ1-2; 8 positions agree with TRBD1. Germline trimming cut 2 bases from V and 8 bases from J; bases unmatched to any gene: 14. CDR3 length: 16 amino acids. Germline CDR1 and CDR2: SGHDT and YYEEEE. This CDR3 reads CASSFTLGQALGGYTF. CDR3 nucleotides: TGTGCCAGCAGCTTCACCCTGGGACAGGCCTTAGGAGGCTACACCTTC.

This sequence joins TRBV6-5 and TRBJ2-5; 9 positions match TRBD2. Germline values: CDR1 MNHEY, CDR2 SVGAGI. CDR3 size: 16 residues. V shed 0 bases, J shed 2 bases, and the junction held 4 bases outside the gene matches. The CDR3 DNA reads as TGTGCCAGCAGTTACTCGGGTAGCGGGGGACAAGAGACCCAGTACTTC. It codes for CASSYSGSGGQETQYF.

This clone was seen only a few times. V is TRBV6-5 and J is TRBJ2-6, with D hard to call. The CDR3 length is 13 residues. In germline, CDR1 is MNHEY, CDR2 SVGAGI. The ends were cut back, 3 bases at V and 3 bases at J, with 3 bases in the middle. The chain's CDR3 is CASSYHGANVLTF. The CDR3 DNA reads as TGTGCCAGCAGTTATCATGGGGCCAACGTCCTGACTTTC.

V is TRBV7-2 and J is TRBJ2-7, with 9 bases aligning to TRBD2. The CDR3 spans 17 residues. With 0 bases clipped from V and 2 bases from J, the junction kept 8 bases outside the gene matches. Looked up from germline, CDR1 is SGHTA and CDR2 is FQGNSA. The CDR3 DNA reads as TGTGCCAGCAGCTTAGCGCGAAGCGGGGGGTCGACCTACGAGCAGTACTTC. Its translation is CASSLARSGGSTYEQYF. Based on the CDR3 plus reference TRBV7-2 and TRBJ2-7, the full variable domain is GAGVSQSPSNKVTEKGKDVELRCDPISGHTALYWYRQSLGQGLEFLIYFQGNSAPDKSGLPSDRFSAERTGGSVSTLTIQRTQQEDSAVYLCASSLARSGGSTYEQYFGPGTRLTVT.

This clone was found a few times. In DNA, the CDR3 is TGTGCCAGCAGTTACCGCGGACAGCAAGAGACCCAGTACTTC. As protein: CASSYRGQQETQYF. The J gene is TRBJ2-5, the V gene TRBV6-6, with a weak D call TRBD1 (6 bases). Trimming took off 2 bases at V and 2 bases at J, with 9 bases between the two ends. This CDR3 comprises 14 residues. Per germline, CDR1 MNHNY and CDR2 SVGAGI (reference sequence).

This clone was counted only a few times. The chain uses TRBV4-2 and TRBJ2-6; 8 bases agree with TRBD1. With 0 bases clipped from V and 0 bases from J, the junction kept 10 bases outside the gene matches. This CDR3 is built from 20 residues. Germline loops: CDR1 LGHNA, CDR2 YNFKEQ. CDR3: CASSQDFRDRFFSGANVLTF. DNA for the CDR3: TGTGCCAGCAGCCAAGATTTCAGGGACAGGTTTTTCTCTGGGGCCAACGTCCTGACTTTC.

In its sample, this clone was seen a few times. The V call is TRBV4-1, the J call TRBJ2-7, with TRBD1 identical over 9 bases. Germline trimming cut 3 bases from V and 3 bases from J; bases unmatched to any gene: 3. This CDR3 has 14 residues. The V gene's germline CDR1 is MGHRA and CDR2 YSYEKL. The CDR3 protein is CASSQPGQGYEQYF. For the CDR3, the DNA is TGCGCCAGCAGCCAGCCGGGACAGGGCTACGAGCAGTACTTC.

The V and J genes are TRBV28 and TRBJ2-3; TRBD1 aligns across 11 bases. V gave up 4 bases and J gave up 5 bases; unmatched junction bases: 8. This CDR3 spans 16 amino acids. The germline CDR1 and CDR2 sequences are MDHEN and SYDVKM. In DNA, the CDR3 is TGTGCCAGCAGTTCATCGGGACAGGGGGATGGAGATACGCAGTATTTT. It translates to CASSSSGQGDGDTQYF.

This sequence joins TRBV5-4 and TRBJ1-2; 9 bases line up with TRBD1. Germline V lookup: CDR1 SGHNT, CDR2 YYREEE (reference sequence). This CDR3 spans 15 amino acids. V was pared by 4 bases and J by 8 bases, with 12 bases of the junction left unmatched. CDR3 amino acids: CASSNPDRGVQGYTF. The CDR3 DNA sequence: TGTGCCAGCAGCAACCCGGACAGGGGAGTACAAGGCTACACCTTC.

The J gene is TRBJ2-4, the V gene TRBV21-1; TRBD1, the D gene given by the table, was not confirmed from the DNA. TRBV21-1 is given as a pseudogene. This CDR3 is built from 19 residues. The CDR3 here is CASSPRQSKRNVAKNIQYF. The DNA of the CDR3 is TGTGCCAGCAGCCCCAGACAGTCCAAACGAAACGTAGCCAAAAACATTCAGTACTTC.

V gene TRBV5-1 combines with J gene TRBJ2-3; 11 bases map to TRBD2. Germline V gene sequence: CDR1 SGHRS, CDR2 YFSETQ. Unmatched junction bases numbered 14, after V lost 4 bases and J lost 1 base. This CDR3 region has 19 residues. The CDR3 spells CASSGGLAGGALGTDTQYF. In DNA, the CDR3 is TGCGCCAGCAGCGGTGGACTAGCGGGCGGTGCTCTTGGCACAGATACGCAGTATTTT. The full variable domain, in which reference TRBV5-1 and TRBJ2-3 provide the parts outside the CDR3, is KAGVTQTPRYLIKTRGQQVTLSCSPISGHRSVSWYQQTPGQGLQFLFEYFSETQRNKGNFPGRFSGRQFSNSRSEMNVSTLELGDSALYLCASSGGLAGGALGTDTQYFGPGTRLTVL.

This clone has only a few counts. CDR3 loop: CASSGPDGMSPLHF. For the CDR3, the DNA is TGTGCCAGCAGCGGACCGGACGGTATGTCACCCCTCCACTTT. The chain has TRBV9 and TRBJ1-6; D call uncertain. V gave up 3 bases and J gave up 10 bases, with 14 bases separating them. CDR1 SGDLS and CDR2 YYNGEE come from the germline V gene. This CDR3 comprises 14 residues.

J is TRBJ1-5 and V is TRBV6-5; D may be TRBD1 (5 bases). From germline, CDR1 is MNHEY and CDR2 SVGAGI. The CDR3 loop spans 14 amino acids. Trimming shortened V by 3 bases and J by 1 base, and 7 bases separated the two germline ends. CDR3 coding DNA: TGTGCCAGCAGTTATCAGGGCAGCAATCAGCCCCAGCATTTT. Residues: CASSYQGSNQPQHF.

V is TRBV7-9 and J is TRBJ2-5; 9 bases are shared with TRBD1. The CDR3 totals 15 residues. Germline loops: CDR1 SEHNR, CDR2 FQNEAQ (reference sequence). After removal of 7 bases from V and 5 bases from J, the junction contained 11 bases not matched to a gene. CDR3 DNA: TGTGCCAGCACCCGCCGGGACAGGGTGTCTGAGACCCAGTACTTC. Protein: CASTRRDRVSETQYF.

Comment on this clone: In the same sample, other DNA sequences code for this CDR3. V usage is TRBV5-1 and J usage is TRBJ1-5; a weak D match, TRBD1 (6 bases). Looked up from germline, CDR1 is SGHRS and CDR2 is YFSETQ. Trimming left V 0 bases short and J 0 bases short, with 7 bases between. The CDR3 has 15 amino acids. The CDR3 protein is CASSLGGGSNQPQHF. The DNA of the CDR3 is TGCGCCAGCAGCTTGGGAGGGGGTAGCAATCAGCCCCAGCATTTT.

The V gene is TRBV11-2, the J gene TRBJ1-1; D gene uncertain. Germline V CDR1 and CDR2: SGHAT, FQNNGV. The CDR3 contains 12 residues. Trimming cost V 6 bases and J 1 base, with 6 bases left between them. This CDR3 reads CASRPGNTEAFF. CDR3 coding DNA: TGTGCCAGCAGACCGGGGAACACTGAAGCTTTCTTT.

Only a few counts were recorded for this clone. This chain joins TRBV29-1 and TRBJ1-4; the D is unclear. The CDR3 is 13 amino acids. Between the trimmed V and J ends, which lost 4 bases and 0 bases, there was a span of 6 bases. Germline CDR1 and CDR2: SQVTM and ANQGSEA. The CDR3 loop is CSVGVATNEKLFF. The CDR3 DNA reads TGCAGCGTTGGGGTCGCAACTAATGAAAAACTGTTTTTT. Looking up the rest from reference TRBV29-1 and TRBJ1-4 gives the full variable domain: SAVISQKPSRDICQRGTSLTIQCQVDSQVTMMFWYRQQPGQSLTLIATANQGSEATYESGFVIDKFPISRPNLTFSTLTVSNMSPEDSSIYLCSVGVATNEKLFFGSGTQLSVL.

This clone was counted only a few times. The chain recombines TRBV6-5 with TRBJ2-4, with TRBD1 matching 7 bases. The CDR3 totals 14 residues. V dropped 6 bases and J dropped 5; count of bases not matched to a gene: 7. The germline gives CDR1 MNHEY, CDR2 SVGAGI. CDR3 sequence reads: CASSPGQVQNIQYF. CDR3 nucleotide sequence: TGTGCCAGCAGCCCTGGACAGGTCCAAAACATTCAGTACTTC.

V gene TRBV2 combines with J gene TRBJ1-5; D is possibly TRBD1 (5 bases). V dropped 6 bases and J dropped 7 bases, with 10 bases sitting between them. Germline values: CDR1 SNHLY, CDR2 FYNNEI. This CDR3 spans 12 amino acids. Written as DNA, the CDR3 is TGTGCCAGCAGGGGAGGGGCACAGCCCCAGCATTTT. Encoded protein: CASRGGAQPQHF.

This chain uses TRBV19 with TRBJ1-2; D may be TRBD1 (5 bases). The CDR3 consists of 14 residues. V lost 7 bases and J lost 7, with 19 bases in between. Germline values: CDR1 LNHDA, CDR2 SQIVND (reference sequence). CDR3 protein: CASTSGTAPPGYTF. The CDR3 coding sequence is TGTGCCAGTACCTCCGGGACGGCTCCACCTGGCTACACCTTC.

The chain carries TRBV6-5 and TRBJ2-7, with 10 positions matching TRBD1. The V segment lost 0 bases and the J segment 4 bases; nucleotides outside the gene matches: 6. CDR1 is MNHEY and CDR2 is SVGAGI in the germline V gene. CDR3 length equals 16 residues. Here the CDR3 DNA reads TGTGCCAGCAGTTACTCTAGACAGGGGGCGAGGTACGAGCAGTACTTC. Translated, it gives CASSYSRQGARYEQYF.

The V gene is TRBV19, the J gene TRBJ1-6; D unresolved. CDR3 size: 14 residues. The V gene lost 9 bases and the J gene lost 0 bases, with 9 bases spanning the gap. Germline V lookup: CDR1 LNHDA, CDR2 SQIVND (reference sequence). CDR3 nucleotides: TGTGCCAGGCATAGTGGCTCCTATAATTCACCCCTCCACTTT. It is translated as CARHSGSYNSPLHF.

This chain connects TRBV6-5 to TRBJ2-1, with 12 bases aligning to TRBD1. CDR1 and CDR2 from the germline V gene are MNHEY and SVGAGI. The CDR3 extends over 15 amino acids. Trimming at V came to 2 bases and at J to 9 bases, leaving 5 bases not matched to a gene. CDR3: CASSYPGQGAGEQFF. In DNA form, the CDR3 reads TGTGCCAGCAGTTACCCGGGACAGGGGGCCGGTGAGCAGTTCTTC.

This clone appeared a few times. V is TRBV18 and J is TRBJ1-1; D uncertain. The CDR3 sequence is 13 residues long. Germline V lookup: CDR1 KGHSH, CDR2 LQKENI. Trimming took off 2 bases at V and 6 bases at J, with 10 bases between the two ends. The CDR3 loop is CASSPTRNPEAFF. The CDR3 nucleotides are TGTGCCAGCTCACCAACTAGGAATCCTGAAGCTTTCTTT.